These T cell receptor beta chains were read from a single sample in a study of T cell changes during pregnancy in multiple sclerosis. TCRdb's table, derived via immunoSEQ multiplex PCR, lists solely in-frame clones and lacks some. This sample has 78,000 or so clones; under 95% occur once, and the top ten carry 2.6%. The sequences come from peripheral blood, collected before pregnancy. These receptors were taken from a female donor with multiple sclerosis, enrolled in a pregnancy study. Each CDR3 is given with its conserved first and last residue. D genes are given only for firm matches. Clone size is shown for a subset of rows, as once, few, many or a class of expanded clone.

V gene	J gene	D gene	clone size	CDR3 DNA	CDR3 protein
TRBV28	TRBJ2-1	TRBD2	NA	TGTGCCAGCAGTTTAGTCGGTGTTAGCGGGAAATTTGTCGATGAGCAGTTCTTC	CASSLVGVSGKFVDEQFF
TRBV5-6	TRBJ1-5	NA	NA	TGTGCCAGCAGCTTGGGGACACTAAGCAATCAGCCCCAGCATTTT	CASSLGTLSNQPQHF
TRBV7-2	TRBJ1-1	TRBD1	NA	TGTGCCAGCAGCTTAGGTACGGCCAGGGGGATGAACACTGAAGCTTTCTTT	CASSLGTARGMNTEAFF
TRBV9	TRBJ2-7	TRBD2	NA	TGTGCCAGCAACCAGGGAGGGCCTTCGTCGGGCGAGCAGTACTTC	CASNQGGPSSGEQYF
TRBV5-1	TRBJ2-5	TRBD1	NA	TGCGCCAGCAGCTCACAGGGGACAGGGGAAGAGACCCAGTACTTC	CASSSQGTGEETQYF
TRBV11-1	TRBJ1-3	TRBD1	few	TGTGCCAGCAGCTCGACAGGGGATACTGGAAACACCATATATTTT	CASSSTGDTGNTIYF
TRBV5-1	TRBJ1-5	NA	NA	TGCGCCAGCAGCTGGCTCGGGGGCAATCAGCCCCAGCATTTT	CASSWLGGNQPQHF
TRBV19	TRBJ2-1	NA	NA	TGTGCCAGTAGTATTGGCGAAAGGGGTTACAATGAGCAGTTCTTC	CASSIGERGYNEQFF
TRBV7-9	TRBJ1-1	NA	NA	TGTGCCAGCAGCCTATTAAACACTGAAGCTTTCTTT	CASSLLNTEAFF
TRBV28	TRBJ2-2	TRBD2	NA	TGTGCCAGCAGTCCTGATCGCGGACTAGGCACCGGGGAGCTGTTTTTT	CASSPDRGLGTGELFF
TRBV30	TRBJ2-7	TRBD1	NA	TGTGCCTGGAGTTTTGTTACGGGACAGGGGCATGACGAGCAGTACTTC	CAWSFVTGQGHDEQYF
TRBV5-1	TRBJ2-5	NA	few	TGCGCCAGCAGCTTGTATTCGGGGTGGGAGACCCAGTACTTC	CASSLYSGWETQYF
TRBV9	TRBJ2-1	TRBD1	NA	TGTGCCAGCAGCGAGGGACAGCTCTACAATGAGCAGTTCTTC	CASSEGQLYNEQFF
TRBV28	TRBJ2-7	TRBD1	NA	TGTGCCAGCATCCTAGGACAGGGGATATCGTACGAGCAGTACTTC	CASILGQGISYEQYF
TRBV6-1	TRBJ1-1	TRBD1	NA	TGTGCCAGCAGTAAAGGGGGCCCGGGCACTGAAGCTTTCTTT	CASSKGGPGTEAFF
TRBV11-2	TRBJ2-1	NA	NA	TGTGCCAGCAGCTTAGGCTACAGGGTTCGTGAGCAGTTCTTC	CASSLGYRVREQFF
TRBV19	TRBJ2-1	TRBD2	NA	TGTGCCAGTAGTCCCGGTCCCAGCGGGAGTAACTACAATGAGCAGTTCTTC	CASSPGPSGSNYNEQFF
TRBV5-1	TRBJ2-6	NA	NA	TGCGCCAGCAGCTTGGCCGGGTCGGGGGGCGTTTTCTCTGGGGCCAACGTCCTGACTTTC	CASSLAGSGGVFSGANVLTF
TRBV7-9	TRBJ2-1	NA	once	TGTGCCAGCAGCTTATTACTAATGGATAATAGTGAGCAGTTCTTC	CASSLLLMDNSEQFF
TRBV19	TRBJ1-5	TRBD1	NA	TGTGCCAGTAGTGCGGTTTGGACAGGGGGATTTCAGCCCCAGCATTTT	CASSAVWTGGFQPQHF
TRBV7-2	TRBJ2-7	NA	NA	TGTGCCAGCAGCTTAGATGTGGCGGGACCCTGGTACTTC	CASSLDVAGPWYF
TRBV27	TRBJ2-7	TRBD2	NA	TGTGCCAGCAGTCCTGACCCGGGAGGCTACGAGCAGTACTTC	CASSPDPGGYEQYF
TRBV27	TRBJ1-1	NA	few	TGTGCCAGCAGGGAGGCAGGCAGCTGGACTGAAGCTTTCTTT	CASREAGSWTEAFF
TRBV5-1	TRBJ2-3	NA	NA	TGCGCCAGCAGCTTGGAAGGGGGCACAGATACGCAGTATTTT	CASSLEGGTDTQYF
TRBV21-1	TRBJ2-7	NA	NA	TGTGCCAGCAGTTTGACAGGGGCCTACGAGCAGTACTTC	CASSLTGAYEQYF
TRBV6-4	TRBJ1-1	TRBD1	NA	TGTGCCAGCAGTGAAGGCCCGGGACAGGGTTCTGAAGCTTTCTTT	CASSEGPGQGSEAFF
TRBV6-5	TRBJ2-1	NA	NA	TGTGCCAGCAGTTACAGCAGGGCGTCCTACAATGAGCAGTTCTTC	CASSYSRASYNEQFF